The present T cell receptor beta chain was sequenced within a study of cytomegalovirus exposure and HLA in healthy donors. Study background: The approximately 110 validation repertoires, a later analysis reported, used the same platform as the approximately 700 first-cohort repertoires. General study results and limits: According to the study, around 150 TCR beta chains were cytomegalovirus-associated.

Measured with immunoSEQ multiplex PCR; TCRdb has only the in-frame clones, and not every one. This sample has about 360,000 clones, with 86% found just once. With V trimmed by 10 bases and J by 2 bases, 10 bases remained unmatched. This CDR3 is 14 amino acids long. Germline V gives CDR1 SEHNR, CDR2 FQNEAQ (reference sequence). On this clone: Its antigen remains unknown.

The chain is built from TRBV7-9 and TRBJ2-7, with TRBD2 identical over 8 bases. Input material: PBMCs. The receptor comes from a woman aged 18-29 years in good health and CMV-seronegative. The CDR3: CATGGDGRTYEQYF. In DNA form, the CDR3 reads TGTGCCACGGGAGGGGACGGGAGAACCTACGAGCAGTACTTC.